Below, 30 T cell receptor beta chains from the same sample are listed, as sequenced in a study of T cell responses to AZD1222 COVID-19 vaccine. The assay was immunoSEQ multiplex PCR, and TCRdb's table has in-frame clones only and misses some. Of approximately 150,000 clones listed, more than 85% are singletons. The specimen was peripheral blood, collected 28 days after the second AZD1222 dose. The receptors stem from an adult who received the AZD1222 COVID-19 vaccine.

The V and J genes are TRBV28 and TRBJ2-5; D is unresolved. Germline CDR1 is MDHEN and CDR2 is SYDVKM. There are 16 residues in the CDR3. The V gene lost 1 base and the J gene lost 4 bases, with 16 bases spanning the gap. DNA of the CDR3: TGTGCCAGCAGTTTATTAGGCCTCCTGAGCGCAGAGACCCAGTACTTC. This encodes CASSLLGLLSAETQYF.

This clone is a singleton in its sample. The rearrangement links TRBV10-3 to TRBJ2-3; 11 nucleotides align to TRBD2. The V gene end was trimmed by 4 bases and the J gene end by 4 bases; junction bases not matched to a gene: 4. Germline values: CDR1 ENHRY, CDR2 SYGVKD. The CDR3 covers 15 residues. The CDR3 protein is CAISALAGGADTQYF. CDR3 nucleotides: TGTGCCATCAGTGCCCTAGCGGGAGGCGCAGATACGCAGTATTTT.

The rearrangement uses TRBV6-5 and TRBJ2-7, with D tentatively TRBD2 (5 bases). V was trimmed by 7 bases and J by 0 bases, leaving 13 bases between them. Germline values: CDR1 MNHEY, CDR2 SVGAGI. The CDR3 extends over 14 amino acids. CDR3 loop: CASNPGGSSYEQYF. The CDR3 coding sequence is TGTGCCAGCAATCCCGGAGGCAGCTCCTACGAGCAGTACTTC.

The chain has TRBV4-1 and TRBJ2-7; the D gene is possibly TRBD2 (6 bases). The V end lost 2 bases, the J end lost 1 base, and 15 bases lay between the germline ends. Germline V gene sequence: CDR1 MGHRA, CDR2 YSYEKL. The CDR3 contains 16 residues. This CDR3 is CASSQTRERTSYEQYF. The CDR3 bases are TGCGCCAGCAGCCAAACTCGGGAGCGTACGTCCTACGAGCAGTACTTC.

This clone was detected only a few times. The V and J genes are TRBV5-1 and TRBJ1-4, with TRBD1 matching 7 bases. V lost 2 bases, J lost 8 bases, and 6 bases stayed unmatched. From germline, CDR1 is SGHRS and CDR2 YFSETQ. The CDR3 loop spans 14 amino acids. The CDR3 protein is CASSFDRVEEKLFF. CDR3 in DNA: TGCGCCAGCAGCTTTGACAGGGTGGAGGAAAAACTGTTTTTT. Variable domain in full (rest from reference TRBV5-1 and TRBJ1-4): KAGVTQTPRYLIKTRGQQVTLSCSPISGHRSVSWYQQTPGQGLQFLFEYFSETQRNKGNFPGRFSGRQFSNSRSEMNVSTLELGDSALYLCASSFDRVEEKLFFGSGTQLSVL.

This CDR3 is CATSDSVRSRGQFF. CDR3 DNA: TGTGCCACCAGTGATTCGGTTCGTTCCCGAGGTCAGTTCTTC. The chain links TRBV24-1 to TRBJ2-1; D is unresolved. The V end lost 2 bases, the J end lost 13 bases, and 17 bases lay between the germline ends. From germline, CDR1 is KGHDR and CDR2 SFDVKD. The CDR3 totals 14 residues.

This clone was seen once. The chain employs TRBV7-9 and TRBJ2-7, with D perhaps TRBD2 (5 bases). V was cut by 1 base and J by 3 bases, with 10 bases left in between. From germline, CDR1 is SEHNR and CDR2 FQNEAQ (reference sequence). CDR3 length: 14 residues. The CDR3 spells CASSLESSNYEQYF. As DNA, the CDR3 is TGTGCCAGCAGCTTAGAGTCTAGCAACTACGAGCAGTACTTC.

The chain employs TRBV6-5 and TRBJ1-4; D ambiguous. Germline loops: CDR1 MNHEY, CDR2 SVGAGI. This CDR3 has 15 amino acids. Trimming left V 0 bases short and J 3 bases short, with 8 bases between. The CDR3 sequence: CASSYSSPANEKLFF. The CDR3 DNA reads as TGTGCCAGCAGTTACTCCAGTCCAGCTAATGAAAAACTGTTTTTT.

The genes are TRBV3-1 (or the pseudogene TRBV3-2) and TRBJ1-2; 7 bases align to TRBD1. Germline-derived CDR1 and CDR2 are LGHDT and YNNKEL (reference sequence). V lost 2 bases, J lost 3 bases, and 6 bases stayed unmatched. This CDR3 comprises 15 residues. The CDR3 sequence is CASSQIQGWYYGYTF. The DNA of the CDR3 is TGTGCCAGCAGCCAAATACAGGGGTGGTACTATGGCTACACCTTC.

A single count supports this clone. The V call is TRBV10-3, the J call TRBJ1-5, with D tentatively TRBD1 (6 bases). Trimming took off 0 bases at V and 2 bases at J, with 14 bases between the two ends. Germline CDR1 and CDR2: ENHRY and SYGVKD. CDR3 size: 17 residues. CDR3 nucleotides: TGTGCCATCAGTGAGTCCGGGGGCCACACGCGCAATCAGCCCCAGCATTTT. Translation gives CAISESGGHTRNQPQHF.

This chain links TRBV19 with TRBJ1-2, with 12 bases identical to TRBD1. V shed 7 bases and J 3 bases; nucleotides not matched to a gene: 3. The CDR3 is 14 residues long. From germline, CDR1 is LNHDA and CDR2 SQIVND (reference sequence). In DNA form, the CDR3 reads TGTGCCAGTACCGGGACAGGGGGCGACTATGGCTACACCTTC. Translation gives CASTGTGGDYGYTF.

DNA for the CDR3: TGTGCCAGTAGTATAGAATCGCGACACCGGGCCCACTATGGCTACACCTTC. Its translation: CASSIESRHRAHYGYTF. This chain links TRBV19 with TRBJ1-2; D gene uncertain. In germline, CDR1 is LNHDA, CDR2 SQIVND (reference sequence). CDR3 length: 17 residues. V dropped 0 bases and J dropped 3 bases, with 17 bases sitting between them.

The V call is TRBV6-6, the J call TRBJ1-5, with 9 bases aligning to TRBD1. The germline V gene has CDR1 MNHNY and CDR2 SVGAGI (reference sequence). This CDR3 has 12 residues. V lost 4 bases and J lost 11; bases outside the gene matches: 3. This CDR3 reads CASSSRQGAQHF. CDR3 sequence (DNA): TGTGCCAGCAGTTCCCGACAGGGGGCCCAGCATTTT.

The V call is TRBV11-2, the J call TRBJ1-2; tentative D call: TRBD1 (6 bases). Per germline, CDR1 SGHAT and CDR2 FQNNGV. The V and J ends lost 4 bases and 3 bases respectively, with 21 bases between them. This CDR3 spans 17 amino acids. CDR3 sequence (DNA): TGTGCCAGCAGCTCCCTTCGACAGGCCCTGAGGGACTATGGCTACACCTTC. Amino acid sequence: CASSSLRQALRDYGYTF.

The V gene is TRBV5-4, the J gene TRBJ1-3; TRBD1 matches at 9 bases. CDR3 size: 13 residues. Germline values: CDR1 SGHNT, CDR2 YYREEE (reference sequence). V lost 3 bases to trimming and J lost 7 bases; unmatched junction nucleotides: 2. The CDR3 nucleotides read TGTGCCAGCAGCTCCGGGACAGGGAACACCATATATTTT. Protein product: CASSSGTGNTIYF. Complete variable domain (other parts from reference TRBV5-4 and TRBJ1-3): ETGVTQSPTHLIKTRGQQVTLRCSSQSGHNTVSWYQQALGQGPQFIFQYYREEENGRGNFPPRFSGLQFPNYSSELNVNALELDDSALYLCASSSGTGNTIYFGEGSWLTVV.

The chain carries TRBV15 and TRBJ2-7; perhaps TRBD1 as D (5 bases). Germline assignment: CDR1 LNHNV and CDR2 YYDKDF (reference sequence). The CDR3 is 16 amino acids. Deletions cut 3 bases from V and 5 bases from J, with 20 bases between. DNA for the CDR3: TGTGCCACCAGCAGGGGGTCCAGGGTTGTAAGAGACGAGCAGTACTTC. Protein: CATSRGSRVVRDEQYF.

The rearrangement uses TRBV10-3 and TRBJ1-5; no clear D. The CDR3 sequence is 15 residues long. V lost 6 bases and J 2 bases, leaving 14 bases between the germline ends. CDR1 and CDR2 from the germline V gene are ENHRY and SYGVKD. Written as DNA, the CDR3 is TGTGCCATCAGCGACCGGGCAGGTGGCAATCAGCCCCAGCATTTT. Protein sequence: CAISDRAGGNQPQHF.

The rearrangement uses TRBV9 and TRBJ2-1; 8 bases fit TRBD2. J gave up 3 bases and V 0 bases, and 5 bases lay outside the gene matches. The CDR3 spans 16 residues. Germline loops: CDR1 SGDLS, CDR2 YYNGEE. CDR3: CASSVGSGSLYNEQFF. The CDR3 region has the DNA TGTGCCAGCAGCGTAGGGAGCGGGAGTCTCTACAATGAGCAGTTCTTC.

The chain links TRBV5-6 to TRBJ2-1; 7 positions match TRBD2. Germline loops: CDR1 SGHDT, CDR2 YYEEEE. The CDR3 sequence is 17 residues long. V lost 4 bases and J lost 10; bases outside the gene matches: 20. This CDR3 reads CASSLSGSGKTLPEQFF. The CDR3 nucleotides read TGTGCCAGCAGCCTTTCCGGGAGCGGGAAAACCCTACCCGAGCAGTTCTTC.

The J gene is TRBJ1-5, the V gene TRBV6-5; no reliable D call. V dropped 8 bases and J dropped 6 bases, with 14 bases sitting between them. CDR1 is MNHEY and CDR2 is SVGAGI in the germline V gene. The CDR3 runs to 13 residues. The CDR3 DNA is TGTGCCAGCGGTCTCCGGGAGCGTCAGCCCCAGCATTTT. Its protein product is CASGLRERQPQHF.

DNA of the CDR3: TGTGCCAGCAGTTTGGGCCTGGAGGGCACTGAAGCTTTCTTT. It translates to CASSLGLEGTEAFF. This sequence joins TRBV3-1 (or the pseudogene TRBV3-2) and TRBJ1-1; the D is unclear. The CDR3 contains 14 residues. V was pared by 6 bases and J by 4 bases, with 15 bases between. Germline lookup yields CDR1 LGHDT and CDR2 YNNKEL (reference sequence).

The chain combines TRBV7-8 with TRBJ2-1; 16 nucleotides agree with TRBD2. The germline V gene has CDR1 SGHVS and CDR2 FQNEAQ. The CDR3 is 21 residues long. V trimming: 5 bases; J trimming: 8 bases; junction bases outside the gene matches: 21. The CDR3 nucleotides are TGTGCCAGCAGCCGCCCTTCACCGGGACAGGGGACTAGCGGGAGGGCGTATGAGCAGTTCTTC. Translation: CASSRPSPGQGTSGRAYEQFF.

V usage is TRBV18 and J usage is TRBJ2-2, with D possibly TRBD1 on 6 matching bases. V shed 1 base and J shed 7 bases, with 13 bases lying between them. This CDR3 is built from 15 residues. Per germline, CDR1 KGHSH and CDR2 LQKENI. This chain's CDR3 is CASSPLAGANGELFF. The CDR3 region has the DNA TGTGCCAGCTCACCACTGGCAGGGGCCAACGGGGAGCTGTTTTTT.

The chain couples TRBV2 to TRBJ2-2; D is unresolved. The V gene's germline CDR1 is SNHLY and CDR2 FYNNEI. The V end lost 6 bases, the J end lost 4 bases, and 12 bases lay between the germline ends. The CDR3 sequence is 14 residues long. The CDR3 nucleotides read TGTGCCAGCAGCCAACTGCCATTCACCGGGGAGCTGTTTTTT. Translation: CASSQLPFTGELFF.

Written as DNA, the CDR3 is TGTGCCAGCAGTGAAGAAAGAGGTGAAGCTTTCTTT. Translated, it gives CASSEERGEAFF. The gene calls are TRBV2 and TRBJ1-1; no definite D call. The germline CDR1 and CDR2 sequences are SNHLY and FYNNEI. This CDR3 has 12 amino acids. With 1 base removed from V and 7 bases from J, the gap between germline ends came to 7 bases.

This rearrangement joins TRBV5-4 to TRBJ1-1; D is perhaps TRBD1 (5 bases). The CDR3 spans 15 residues. Per the germline V gene, CDR1 is SGHNT and CDR2 is YYREEE (reference sequence). Trimming removed 1 base from V and 1 base from J, with 11 bases in between. The CDR3: CASSLTGNPNTEAFF. CDR3 nucleotide sequence: TGTGCCAGCAGCTTGACAGGCAATCCGAACACTGAAGCTTTCTTT.

The chain has TRBV10-3 and TRBJ1-2; 9 nucleotides match TRBD1. Germline loops: CDR1 ENHRY, CDR2 SYGVKD. Germline trimming cut 6 bases from V and 1 base from J; bases unmatched to any gene: 9. The CDR3 is 16 amino acids. CDR3: CAIRPIQGALNYGYTF. The CDR3 bases are TGTGCCATCAGGCCTATACAGGGGGCCCTTAACTATGGCTACACCTTC.

The chain recombines TRBV6-2 or TRBV6-3 with TRBJ1-4, with D uncertain. Trimming took off 2 bases at V and 7 bases at J, with 17 bases between the two ends. The CDR3 runs to 16 residues. Germline assignment: CDR1 MNHEY and CDR2 SVGEGT. CDR3 residues: CASSYRLPGKFEKLFF. DNA of the CDR3: TGTGCCAGCAGTTACCGGCTTCCGGGAAAATTTGAAAAACTGTTTTTT.

This clone was detected once. The gene calls are TRBV19 and TRBJ2-3, with 9 bases that match TRBD2. Germline-derived CDR1 and CDR2 are LNHDA and SQIVND (reference sequence). The CDR3 length is 15 residues. With 4 bases clipped from V and 4 bases from J, the junction kept 6 bases outside the gene matches. For the CDR3, the DNA is TGTGCCAGTAGTACCGGGACTAGCCTGCCAGATACGCAGTATTTT. Translation: CASSTGTSLPDTQYF.

The J gene is TRBJ2-7, the V gene TRBV11-3, with 8 nucleotides matching TRBD2. Germline CDR1 reads SGHNT; CDR2 reads YENEEA. V lost 0 bases, J lost 0 bases, and 10 bases stayed unmatched. This CDR3 spans 18 amino acids. For the CDR3, the DNA is TGTGCCAGCAGCTTAGATACGGGAGGGCCCCCACGCTCCTACGAGCAGTACTTC. As protein: CASSLDTGGPPRSYEQYF.